The rows below give T cell receptor beta chains drawn from one sample of a study of spatial heterogeneity in lung cancer. Using its own MiXCR run on the 5' RACE reads, TCRdb lists one record per CDR3 protein. The table lists over 50,000 distinct CDR3 sequences, under 7.5% of them singletons, with roughly 15% in the top ten. The starting material was PBMCs, obtained at surgery. The source of these receptors is a female donor with early-stage non-small cell lung cancer. CDR3s include the opening cysteine and the closing phenylalanine or tryptophan. The D gene is left open where the match is weak. Part of the rows lack a size; the others show once, few, many or a class for expanded clones.

cdr3_nt cdr3_aa v_call clone_size j_call d_call cdr3_length
TGTGCCAGCAGCTCGTGGGGACAGGGGAGCCAGCCCCAGCATTTT CASSSWGQGSQPQHF TRBV7-2 many TRBJ1-5 TRBD1 15
TGCGCCAGCAGCTTCAGCAGCGCGAACACCGGGGAGCTGTTTTTT CASSFSSANTGELFF TRBV5-1 many TRBJ2-2 . 15
TGTGCCAGCAGCTTAGATAGTGCCGGGGGCTCCTACAATGAGCAGTTCTTC CASSLDSAGGSYNEQFF TRBV11-2 many TRBJ2-1 . 17
TGTGCCAGCAGCTTAGCGCGCCAGAGACAAGAGACCCAGTACTTC CASSLARQRQETQYF TRBV7-2 many TRBJ2-5 . 15
TGTGCCAGCAGCCCCGAGGATAATAAGCCCCAGCATTTT CASSPEDNKPQHF TRBV6-4 . TRBJ1-5 . 13
TGCAGTGCCCCGGACAGGGGGAGTAATTCACCCCTCCACTTT CSAPDRGSNSPLHF TRBV20-1 few TRBJ1-6 TRBD1 14
TGCAGTGCTAGAGATCGGACTAGCGGGATTCACGAGCAGTACTTC CSARDRTSGIHEQYF TRBV20-1 many TRBJ2-7 TRBD2 15
TGTGCCAGCAGCGGAACAGGGTCGGGTCAGCCCCAGCATTTT CASSGTGSGQPQHF TRBV9 few TRBJ1-5 . 14
TGTGCCAGCAGTTACCCTAACGGTACCAGGGCCTTC CASSYPNGTRAF TRBV6-6 . TRBJ1-2 . 12
TGCAGTGTCCTTTCGGACCAGAAATATGGCACGCAGTATTTT CSVLSDQKYGTQYF TRBV20-1 many TRBJ2-3 . 14
TGTGCCAGTAGACGGGGACAGGGAGGCTCTGGGGCCAACGTCCTGACTTTC CASRRGQGGSGANVLTF TRBV28 many TRBJ2-6 TRBD1 17
TGTGCCAGCAGCTTAGTCAGGGAGGCGTCTCAAAACATTCAGTACTTC CASSLVREASQNIQYF TRBV7-2 many TRBJ2-4 . 16
TGTGCCAGCAGCTTGGAAGCGGGAGGCCACACAGATACGCAGTATTTT CASSLEAGGHTDTQYF TRBV5-6 few TRBJ2-3 TRBD2 16
TGCAGTGCTAGAGATCCGAACACCATATATTTT CSARDPNTIYF TRBV20-1 . TRBJ1-3 . 11
TGTGCCAGTAGGGATGAGGGAGGCTACACCTTC CASRDEGGYTF TRBV28 many TRBJ1-2 . 11
TGTGCCAGCGGACCTGGGGGTTCACCCCTCCACTTT CASGPGGSPLHF TRBV27 many TRBJ1-6 . 12
TGTGCCACCAGTGATTTTGGGGGTCGGAACACCGGGGAGCTGTTTTTT CATSDFGGRNTGELFF TRBV24-1 . TRBJ2-2 . 16
TGCAGTGCCTGGACAGTCATCACTGAAGCTTTCTTT CSAWTVITEAFF TRBV20-1 many TRBJ1-1 . 12
TGTGCCAGCAGTTCGTACCTCTATGGCTACACCTTC CASSSYLYGYTF TRBV6-2/TRBV6-3 few TRBJ1-2 . 12
TGTGCCAGCAGTGAATGGGACTCCAACACAGATACGCAGTATTTT CASSEWDSNTDTQYF TRBV6-4 many TRBJ2-3 . 15
TGCACCCTCTCACAGGGGAGAGATAACTATGGCTACACCTTC CTLSQGRDNYGYTF TRBV20-1 few TRBJ1-2 TRBD1 14
TGTGCCAGCAGCCAAGGGCAACGGAGGGAGCGGAACTATGGCTACACCTTC CASSQGQRRERNYGYTF TRBV3-1 many TRBJ1-2 . 17
TGTGCCACCAGCAGAGATAAGGGGGAAGCAGATACGCAGTATTTT CATSRDKGEADTQYF TRBV15 few TRBJ2-3 . 15
TGTGCCAGCGGGGGACAGGGGGCGCGGGAAAAACTGTTTTTT CASGGQGAREKLFF TRBV2 . TRBJ1-4 TRBD1 14
TGTGCCAGCAGCATGCGTGGGGGGCAAACAGATACGCAGTATTTT CASSMRGGQTDTQYF TRBV13 few TRBJ2-3 . 15
TGCGCCAGCAGCCAAGATGGAACTAGCGGGGGAGCAGATACGCAGTATTTT CASSQDGTSGGADTQYF TRBV4-1 few TRBJ2-3 TRBD2 17
TGCAGCGTTGAAGATGGAAGGCAGCCTAATGAGCAGTTCTTC CSVEDGRQPNEQFF TRBV29-1 few TRBJ2-1 . 14
TGTGCCAGCAAAGTAGGGGATACGCAGTATTTT CASKVGDTQYF TRBV12-3/TRBV12-4 few TRBJ2-3 . 11
TGCAGGCTCCCTTTAAGCACAGATACGCAGTATTTT CRLPLSTDTQYF TRBV20-1 many TRBJ2-3 . 12
TGTGCCAGCAGTCCTTCCACCGGGACGGGAGGGTATGGCTACACCTTC CASSPSTGTGGYGYTF TRBV28 few TRBJ1-2 . 16
TGCGCCAGCAGGCCACTTCTAGCGGGAGAGGAGACCCAGTACTTC CASRPLLAGEETQYF TRBV5-1 . TRBJ2-5 TRBD2 15
TGTGCCAGCAGCTTAAGTAGGCAAGAGACCCAGTACTTC CASSLSRQETQYF TRBV7-2 many TRBJ2-5 . 13
TGTGCCAGCAGTCGTTGGGCAACTGGAAACACCATATATTTT CASSRWATGNTIYF TRBV5-4 few TRBJ1-3 . 14
TGTGCCAGCAGCCCTTTGGGTAGCAATCAGCCCCAGCATTTT CASSPLGSNQPQHF TRBV11-2 many TRBJ1-5 . 14
TGTGCCAGCTATGACAGGGGTTCCTACAATGAGCAGTTCTTC CASYDRGSYNEQFF TRBV6-5 many TRBJ2-1 TRBD1 14
TGCGCCAGCAGCTTGGCCCAAACGAACACTGAAGCTTTCTTT CASSLAQTNTEAFF TRBV5-1 many TRBJ1-1 . 14
TGTGCCATCAGTGAAGGACGGAACTACGAGCAGTACTTC CAISEGRNYEQYF TRBV10-3 few TRBJ2-7 . 13
TGTGCCAGCAGTTTGACTGCAGAGGGGACCCAGTACTTC CASSLTAEGTQYF TRBV12-3/TRBV12-4 few TRBJ2-5 . 13
TGTGCCAGCAGTCCAAGGGACTACTATGGCTACACCTTC CASSPRDYYGYTF TRBV11-2 few TRBJ1-2 . 13
TGTGCCAGCAGTAACCCGGGGCAGGATTACTCTGGAAACACCATATATTTT CASSNPGQDYSGNTIYF TRBV28 many TRBJ1-3 . 17
TGTGCCAGCGGGGGGGGCTCCTACAATGAGCAGTTCTTC CASGGGSYNEQFF TRBV6-5 many TRBJ2-1 TRBD2 13
TGCGCCAGCAGCTTAGCGGGGGCCAACAATGAGCAGTTCTTC CASSLAGANNEQFF TRBV5-1 many TRBJ2-1 TRBD2 14
TGTGCCAGCAGCCGCACAGATACGCAGTATTTT CASSRTDTQYF TRBV12-3/TRBV12-4 many TRBJ2-3 . 11
TGCGCCAGCAGCTTGGTTGATAGCGGGAGCTACGAGCAGTACTTC CASSLVDSGSYEQYF TRBV5-1 few TRBJ2-7 TRBD2 15